This TCR beta chain stems from a study of CD8+ T cells in alopecia areata. Study-wide context: For treated patients, severity scores reflected the percentage of scalp area affected.

RNA extraction and reverse transcription yielded cDNA as sequencing template. Generated by immunoSEQ multiplex PCR, the TCRdb table keeps only in-frame clones and is missing some. Of some 150,000 clones listed, about 86% are singletons. Treatment reported: oral pan-JAK inhibitor, 5-10 mg twice daily. Peripheral blood, together with lesional scalp punch biopsies, was collected from alopecia areata patients. A remark on this clone: Its cognate antigen is unknown.

The CDR3 totals 14 residues. The germline V gene encodes CDR1 SQVTM and CDR2 ANQGSEA. V lost 0 bases and J lost 8, with 15 bases in between. Findings and limits, study-wide: Higher clonality and more expanded CD8+ clones appeared in lesional than normal scalp. One nonresponder makes the tie between baseline CD8+ expansion and response uncertain.

The chain is built from TRBV29-1 and TRBJ2-3, with unresolved D. The sequence derives from a human donor with alopecia areata. Material: CD8+ T cells sorted from blood, obtained at week 4, from a patient treated with tofacitinib. The DNA for the CDR3 is TGCAGCGTTGAAGACCTCCTAGTCTTGGGTACGCAGTATTTT. Translation: CSVEDLLVLGTQYF.